This is a list of T cell receptor beta chains from one sample in a study of Graves' ophthalmopathy and Graves' hyperthyroidism. TCRdb ran MiXCR on the multiplex PCR reads and lists one entry per CDR3 protein. The table lists approximately 460,000 distinct CDR3 sequences, 14% of them singletons, with about 9.4% in the top ten. The sample consisted of blood. These receptors were obtained from a woman in her twenties or thirties with Graves' ophthalmopathy. The CDR3 runs from the conserved cysteine through the conserved F or W. D genes are given only for firm matches. Rows may omit the clone size; those that give it use once, few, many or a size class.

clone size: many
D gene: NA
V gene: TRBV30
J gene: TRBJ1-1
CDR3 DNA: TGTGCCTTTGGGATGAACACTGAAGCTTTCTTT
CDR3 protein: CAFGMNTEAFF

clone size: few
D gene: NA
V gene: TRBV19
J gene: TRBJ1-1
CDR3 DNA: TGTGCCAGTAGTGTAATGGGGGCCACTGAAGCTTTCTTT
CDR3 protein: CASSVMGATEAFF

clone size: many
D gene: NA
V gene: TRBV28
J gene: TRBJ2-7
CDR3 DNA: TGTGCCAGCAGACCCGAGACAGGAGACTACGAGCAGTACTTC
CDR3 protein: CASRPETGDYEQYF

clone size: NA
D gene: TRBD2
V gene: TRBV27
J gene: TRBJ2-7
CDR3 DNA: TGTGCCAGCAGTCCATCCAGAGGGGAGGGTTTGAACGAGCAGTACTTC
CDR3 protein: CASSPSRGEGLNEQYF

clone size: many
D gene: NA
V gene: TRBV11-2
J gene: TRBJ1-6
CDR3 DNA: TGTGCCAGCAGCTTAGAGGGAGGGCTGGATAATTCACCCCTCCACTTT
CDR3 protein: CASSLEGGLDNSPLHF

clone size: many
D gene: TRBD1
V gene: TRBV20-1
J gene: TRBJ2-5
CDR3 DNA: TGCAGTGCTAGAGATAACAGGGGACAAGAGACCCAGTACTTC
CDR3 protein: CSARDNRGQETQYF

clone size: many
D gene: TRBD1
V gene: TRBV28
J gene: TRBJ2-7
CDR3 DNA: TGTGCCAGCAGTTTATGGGGGGGGGACAGGGTGTGGGAGCAGTACTTC
CDR3 protein: CASSLWGGDRVWEQYF

clone size: NA
D gene: NA
V gene: TRBV4-1
J gene: TRBJ1-5
CDR3 DNA: TGCGCCAGCAGCCACAGGGATCTTCACTCTAGCAATCAGCCCCAGCATTTT
CDR3 protein: CASSHRDLHSSNQPQHF

clone size: many
D gene: NA
V gene: TRBV19
J gene: TRBJ1-5
CDR3 DNA: TGTGCCAGTGGCAGGTGGGATCAGCCCCAGCATTTT
CDR3 protein: CASGRWDQPQHF

clone size: NA
D gene: NA
V gene: TRBV5-1
J gene: TRBJ2-7
CDR3 DNA: TGCGCCAGCAGCTTGGAGGCCGGAATCTACGAGCAGTACTTC
CDR3 protein: CASSLEAGIYEQYF

clone size: many
D gene: NA
V gene: TRBV7-9
J gene: TRBJ1-2
CDR3 DNA: TGTGCCAGCAGCATACGGGACTATGGCTACACCTTC
CDR3 protein: CASSIRDYGYTF

clone size: NA
D gene: NA
V gene: TRBV6-7
J gene: TRBJ1-5
CDR3 DNA: TGTGCCAGCAGTTACTTGGAAAGCGCTCAGCCCCAGCATTTT
CDR3 protein: CASSYLESAQPQHF

clone size: many
D gene: NA
V gene: TRBV19
J gene: TRBJ1-6
CDR3 DNA: TGTGCCAGTAGTATAAGAGGGGAAAGCTCCTATAATTCACCCCTCCACTTT
CDR3 protein: CASSIRGESSYNSPLHF

clone size: many
D gene: TRBD1
V gene: TRBV19
J gene: TRBJ1-2
CDR3 DNA: TGTGCCAGTAGTCTGGGACAGGGGGTCTACTATGGCTACACCTTC
CDR3 protein: CASSLGQGVYYGYTF

clone size: many
D gene: NA
V gene: TRBV12-3/TRBV12-4
J gene: TRBJ1-2
CDR3 DNA: TGTGCCAGCAGTCACCGAGGACGGGTTAACTATGGCTACACCTTC
CDR3 protein: CASSHRGRVNYGYTF

clone size: many
D gene: NA
V gene: TRBV6-5
J gene: TRBJ1-5
CDR3 DNA: TGTGCCAGCAGTTACGACGGGGGCAATCAGCCCCAGCATTTT
CDR3 protein: CASSYDGGNQPQHF

clone size: medium-sized
D gene: NA
V gene: TRBV6-5
J gene: TRBJ1-1
CDR3 DNA: TGTGCCAGCACCCTGGGACAACAGAACACTGAAGCTTTCTTT
CDR3 protein: CASTLGQQNTEAFF

clone size: NA
D gene: NA
V gene: TRBV2
J gene: TRBJ2-7
CDR3 DNA: TGTGCCAGCAGTGTAGGTGGGAGTCCCACCTACGAGCAGTACTTC
CDR3 protein: CASSVGGSPTYEQYF

clone size: NA
D gene: NA
V gene: TRBV20-1
J gene: TRBJ2-7
CDR3 DNA: TGCAGTGCTCCCCGGCCCAGCTCCTACGAGCAGTACTTC
CDR3 protein: CSAPRPSSYEQYF

clone size: many
D gene: TRBD2
V gene: TRBV6-5
J gene: TRBJ2-5
CDR3 DNA: TGTGCCAGCAGCCCCGGGGTAGCGGGACAAGAGACCCAGTACTTC
CDR3 protein: CASSPGVAGQETQYF

clone size: many
D gene: NA
V gene: TRBV6-5
J gene: TRBJ2-7
CDR3 DNA: TGTGCCAGCAGTTCCCGGTTCGAGCAGTACTTC
CDR3 protein: CASSSRFEQYF

clone size: many
D gene: NA
V gene: TRBV29-1
J gene: TRBJ2-5
CDR3 DNA: TGCAGCGTTGAGCCAGGGGGGCCAGAGACCCAGTACTTC
CDR3 protein: CSVEPGGPETQYF

clone size: few
D gene: TRBD2
V gene: TRBV29-1
J gene: TRBJ2-7
CDR3 DNA: TGCAGCGTCGGGACTAGTAGCTACGAGCAGTACTTC
CDR3 protein: CSVGTSSYEQYF

clone size: many
D gene: TRBD2
V gene: TRBV11-2
J gene: TRBJ2-2
CDR3 DNA: TGTGCCAGCAGACCGAATAGCGGGGGGGCTGGCACCGGGGAGCTGTTTTTT
CDR3 protein: CASRPNSGGAGTGELFF

clone size: few
D gene: NA
V gene: TRBV20-1
J gene: TRBJ1-2
CDR3 DNA: TGCAGTGCTACTCTCCCAAGGTCGGGAGATGGCTACACCTTC
CDR3 protein: CSATLPRSGDGYTF

clone size: many
D gene: TRBD1
V gene: TRBV29-1
J gene: TRBJ1-1
CDR3 DNA: TGCAGCGCTGACAGGGCGCCTGAAGCTTTCTTT
CDR3 protein: CSADRAPEAFF

clone size: few
D gene: NA
V gene: TRBV6-5
J gene: TRBJ2-7
CDR3 DNA: TGTGCCAGCAGTTTCGGGCCAGCCGTTGGCTACGAGCAGTACTTC
CDR3 protein: CASSFGPAVGYEQYF